This T cell receptor beta chain is from a study of blood T cells in healthy people across ages. About the research overall: About one barcoded TCR beta cDNA was captured per two T cells.

This clonotype has only a few counts. The use of a sample-barcoded 5' primer and a J-beta primer mix characterized a second PCR of roughly 7 to 11 cycles. TCRdb re-analysed the 5' RACE reads in MiXCR, keeping a single row per CDR3 protein. The table lists fewer than 600,000 distinct CDR3 sequences, about 29% of them singletons. The CDR3 has 15 residues. Losses at the gene ends were 6 bases for V and 3 bases for J; bases not matched to a gene: 9. CDR1 is MNHEY, CDR2 SMNVEV, per germline (reference sequence). The same specimen was also included in a second study, on T cells of mothers and their children. As that study records: A few healthy Caucasian mothers and their six children were the donors. From each mother came over 9.5 million TCR beta CDR3 reads, and from each child came 2.5 million to 3 million. The search for persistent microchimeric T cell clones detected none.

This chain joins TRBV27 and TRBJ2-7; 9 bases align to TRBD1. Sequencing used blood. The receptor was derived from a boy aged 2 to 9 in good health. This chain's CDR3 is CASSSLGTGNYEQYF. In nucleotides, the CDR3 is TGTGCCAGCAGCTCCCTCGGGACAGGGAACTACGAGCAGTACTTC.